These T cell receptor beta chains were read from a single sample in a study of PD-L1 blockade in urothelial cancer. Clones were sequenced by immunoSEQ multiplex PCR, and TCRdb holds only the in-frame ones, with some missing. The table includes about 87,000 clones, roughly 84% detected once. Specimen: PBMCs, collected around atezolizumab (anti-PD-L1) treatment. The receptors originated from a man aged 60-69 years with urothelial cancer. Both conserved end residues are part of each CDR3. D genes are given only for firm matches. Only part of the rows carry a size: once, few, many, or a class if the clone is expanded.

v_gene	d_gene	j_gene	abundance	CDR3aa	CDR3nt
TRBV10-1	NA	TRBJ2-5	NA	CASSGGGHGEETQYF	TGCGCCAGCAGTGGGGGGGGACACGGCGAAGAGACCCAGTACTTC
TRBV5-1	TRBD2	TRBJ2-3	NA	CASSLGTSGSSTDTQYF	TGCGCCAGCAGCTTGGGGACTAGCGGATCTAGCACAGATACGCAGTATTTT
TRBV5-4	NA	TRBJ2-1	NA	CASSLALEVNEQFF	TGTGCCAGCAGCTTGGCCTTAGAAGTAAATGAGCAGTTCTTC
TRBV27	NA	TRBJ1-2	NA	CASSPRRYGYTF	TGTGCCAGCAGTCCACGGAGATATGGCTACACCTTC
TRBV19	NA	TRBJ1-1	once	CASSRIVGPNTEAFF	TGTGCCAGTAGTAGGATAGTGGGGCCCAACACTGAAGCTTTCTTT
TRBV19	TRBD1	TRBJ2-7	NA	CASSNGQGYEQYF	TGTGCCAGTAGTAATGGACAGGGGTACGAGCAGTACTTC
TRBV9	NA	TRBJ1-1	NA	CASSGGRGETEAFF	TGTGCCAGCAGCGGGGGGAGGGGCGAGACTGAAGCTTTCTTT
TRBV7-7	NA	TRBJ2-5	NA	CASSLSGRETQYF	TGTGCCAGCAGCTTATCGGGTCGGGAGACCCAGTACTTC
TRBV5-4	TRBD2	TRBJ2-1	NA	CASSMGLASYGDEQFF	TGTGCCAGCAGCATGGGACTAGCATCCTACGGGGATGAGCAGTTCTTC
TRBV7-9	TRBD1	TRBJ1-2	NA	CASSFDADRAHYGYTF	TGTGCCAGCAGCTTCGATGCCGACAGGGCTCACTATGGCTACACCTTC
TRBV30	TRBD1	TRBJ2-7	NA	CACQGTGGLYEQYF	TGTGCCTGCCAAGGGACAGGGGGTTTGTACGAGCAGTACTTC
TRBV7-6	NA	TRBJ2-1	NA	CASSLDPGVDNEQFF	TGTGCCAGCAGCTTAGATCCAGGGGTAGACAATGAGCAGTTCTTC
TRBV4-1	NA	TRBJ2-5	NA	CASSLTGQGKETQYF	TGCGCCAGCAGCCTAACGGGACAAGGAAAAGAGACCCAGTACTTC
TRBV6-1	NA	TRBJ1-2	NA	CASTPRASPGYTF	TGTGCCAGCACGCCGCGAGCCTCTCCGGGCTACACCTTC
TRBV10-3	NA	TRBJ2-2	few	CAISETANTGELFF	TGTGCCATCAGTGAGACTGCGAACACCGGGGAGCTGTTTTTT
TRBV7-9	TRBD2	TRBJ2-1	NA	CASSLPGLQSSYNEQFF	TGTGCCAGCAGCTTACCGGGACTACAAAGCTCCTACAATGAGCAGTTCTTC
TRBV6-1	TRBD2	TRBJ2-5	few	CASSDLAGGPETQYF	TGTGCCAGCAGTGATTTAGCGGGGGGGCCAGAGACCCAGTACTTC
TRBV9	NA	TRBJ1-3	few	CASSARQIAGNTIYF	TGTGCCAGCAGCGCCCGACAGATAGCTGGAAACACCATATATTTT
TRBV27	TRBD1	TRBJ1-5	NA	CASSPRDRLDFYSNQPQHF	TGTGCCAGCAGTCCCCGGGACAGGCTTGATTTTTATAGCAATCAGCCCCAGCATTTT
TRBV10-3	NA	TRBJ2-7	NA	CAISWGGMSAEQYF	TGTGCCATCTCCTGGGGCGGGATGAGCGCGGAGCAGTACTTC
TRBV6-4	NA	TRBJ1-1	NA	CASRKYWDTGVTEAFF	TGTGCCAGCAGGAAATATTGGGACACTGGGGTCACTGAAGCTTTCTTT
TRBV6-5	NA	TRBJ1-1	NA	CASSYSPGMNTEAFF	TGTGCCAGCAGTTACTCGCCCGGTATGAACACTGAAGCTTTCTTT
TRBV5-1	TRBD2	TRBJ2-3	NA	CASSPGGGTITDTQYF	TGCGCCAGCAGCCCCGGGGGGGGGACTATCACAGATACGCAGTATTTT
TRBV6-5	NA	TRBJ2-5	NA	CASANRATQETQYF	TGTGCCAGTGCGAACAGGGCGACCCAAGAGACCCAGTACTTC
TRBV20-1	NA	TRBJ2-3	NA	CSASFVDTQYF	TGCAGTGCTAGTTTCGTAGATACGCAGTATTTT
TRBV7-2	NA	TRBJ2-3	NA	CASSPPWQGNADTQYF	TGTGCCAGCAGCCCTCCGTGGCAGGGGAACGCAGATACGCAGTATTTT
TRBV7-2	TRBD1	TRBJ1-6	few	CASSSKGDRATGNSPLHF	TGTGCCAGCAGCTCTAAAGGCGACAGGGCAACGGGTAATTCACCCCTCCACTTT
TRBV6-1	TRBD1	TRBJ1-6	NA	CASRPTGRGSPLHF	TGTGCCAGCAGACCGACAGGGCGGGGTTCACCCCTCCACTTT
TRBV27	NA	TRBJ1-5	NA	CASSLRALQGSNQPQHF	TGTGCCAGCAGTTTACGCGCATTGCAGGGGAGCAATCAGCCCCAGCATTTT
TRBV11-3	NA	TRBJ2-5	NA	CASSLAGTLQETQYF	TGTGCCAGCAGCTTAGCGGGGACACTCCAAGAGACCCAGTACTTC
TRBV14	TRBD1	TRBJ1-2	NA	CASSQAGTGNYGYTF	TGTGCCAGCAGCCAGGCCGGGACAGGAAACTATGGCTACACCTTC
TRBV5-1	NA	TRBJ2-3	NA	CASSLGHPSLTDTQYF	TGCGCCAGCAGCTTGGGACACCCGAGTCTCACAGATACGCAGTATTTT
TRBV6-4	TRBD1	TRBJ1-2	NA	CASRPTGVSGYTF	TGTGCCAGCAGACCGACAGGGGTAAGTGGCTACACCTTC
TRBV4-1	TRBD1	TRBJ1-2	NA	CASREARGQGWGGYTF	TGCGCCAGCAGGGAAGCCAGAGGACAGGGCTGGGGAGGCTACACCTTC
TRBV27	TRBD2	TRBJ2-3	NA	CASSLVSSGSDTQYF	TGTGCCAGCAGTTTAGTCTCTAGCGGGAGCGATACGCAGTATTTT
TRBV7-9	TRBD2	TRBJ2-7	NA	CASNDREGPYEQYF	TGTGCCAGCAATGATCGGGAGGGCCCCTACGAGCAGTACTTC
TRBV11-3	NA	TRBJ2-6	NA	CASSLATGSGANVLTF	TGTGCCAGCAGCTTAGCTACGGGATCTGGGGCCAACGTCCTGACTTTC
TRBV7-7	TRBD1	TRBJ2-2	NA	CASSSTQGAGELFF	TGTGCCAGCAGCTCAACCCAGGGGGCCGGGGAGCTGTTTTTT
TRBV10-1	NA	TRBJ2-3	NA	CASSPTGYTQYF	TGCGCCAGCAGTCCGACTGGTTATACGCAGTATTTT
TRBV9	TRBD1	TRBJ1-3	few	CASSVGGTGTSGNTIYF	TGTGCCAGCAGCGTAGGAGGGACAGGGACCTCTGGAAACACCATATATTTT
TRBV7-8	TRBD1	TRBJ1-2	NA	CASTPRVGGVDYGYTF	TGTGCCAGCACCCCACGGGTAGGGGGCGTGGACTATGGCTACACCTTC
TRBV6-5	TRBD1	TRBJ1-3	NA	CASSFTGVWGNTIYF	TGTGCCAGCAGTTTTACAGGGGTATGGGGAAACACCATATATTTT